This T cell receptor beta chain was sequenced during a study of shared clonotypes between healthy human individuals. The CDR3 extends over 16 amino acids. V was clipped by 0 bases and J by 2 bases; unmatched bases: 1. CDR1 SGHTA and CDR2 FQGNSA come from the germline V gene. A word on this clone: Its antigen is still unknown. Other DNA sequences in this specimen translate into the identical CDR3.

Clones were sequenced by immunoSEQ multiplex PCR, and TCRdb holds only the in-frame ones, with some missing. The top ten hold more than 0.1% of the sample, which has roughly 2 million clones, 85% to 95% seen once. Study-wide points: Estimated richness values were generally larger in naive subsets than in memory subsets. Only blood underwent sampling, and tissue repertoires likely differ.

This TCR was recovered from a man between 18 and 29 years old in good health. Sequencing used naive CD4+ T cells sorted from blood. As for subset: CD45RA+ positively selected. This rearrangement joins TRBV7-2 to TRBJ1-3, with 10 positions matching TRBD1. CDR3 coding DNA: TGTGCCAGCAGCTTAGCGGGGACAGGGGCTGGAAACACCATATATTTT. As protein: CASSLAGTGAGNTIYF.